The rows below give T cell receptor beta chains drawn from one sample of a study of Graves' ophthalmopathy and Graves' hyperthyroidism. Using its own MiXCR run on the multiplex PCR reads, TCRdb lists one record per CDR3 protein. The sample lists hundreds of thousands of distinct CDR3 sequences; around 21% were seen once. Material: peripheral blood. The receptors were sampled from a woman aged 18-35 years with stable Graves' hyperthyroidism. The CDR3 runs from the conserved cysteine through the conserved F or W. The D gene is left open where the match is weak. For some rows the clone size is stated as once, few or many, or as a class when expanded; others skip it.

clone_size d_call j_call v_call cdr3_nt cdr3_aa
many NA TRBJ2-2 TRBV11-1 TGTGCCAGCAGCTCCGTCCCTTCCCCCGGGGAGCTGTTTTTT CASSSVPSPGELFF
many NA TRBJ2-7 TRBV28 TGTGCCAGCACCCTAAGGGGGGAGGCCCAGTACTTC CASTLRGEAQYF
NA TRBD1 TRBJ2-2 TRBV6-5 TGTGCCAGCAGTTCGACAGGGGAAAACACCGGGGAGCTGTTTTTT CASSSTGENTGELFF
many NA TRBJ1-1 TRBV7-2 TGTGCCAGCAGCCGCTACATGAACACTGAAGCTTTCTTT CASSRYMNTEAFF
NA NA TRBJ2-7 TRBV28 TGTGCCAGCAGCCGGACCCTTATCGGGGAGCAGTACTTC CASSRTLIGEQYF
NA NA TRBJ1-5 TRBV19 TGTGCCAGTAGGGAGGGAGGTTGGCAGCCCCAGCATTTT CASREGGWQPQHF
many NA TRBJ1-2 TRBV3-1 TGTGCCAGCAGCCAAGATCACGGGTGGGGCTACACCTTC CASSQDHGWGYTF
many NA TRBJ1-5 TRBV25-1 TGTGCCAGCAGTGATCGGGATCAGCCCCAGCATTTT CASSDRDQPQHF
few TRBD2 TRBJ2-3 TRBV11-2 TGTGCCAGCAGCGCGCTAGCGGGAGGGTTCTACGGCACAGATACGCAGTATTTT CASSALAGGFYGTDTQYF
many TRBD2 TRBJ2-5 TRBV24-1 TGTGCCACCAGTGACCCTAGCGGGGAAGAGACCCAGTACTTC CATSDPSGEETQYF
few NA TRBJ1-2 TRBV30 TGTGCCCGCCCTCGGGCGGGTGGCTATGGCTACACCTTC CARPRAGGYGYTF
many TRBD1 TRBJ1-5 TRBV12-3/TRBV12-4 TGTGCCAGCAGTTTTCAGGGGGAAAGTCAGCCCCAGCATTTT CASSFQGESQPQHF
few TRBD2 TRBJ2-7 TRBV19 TGTGCCAGTAGTATGCGGCGGGAGATCCCCTACGAGCAGTACTTC CASSMRREIPYEQYF
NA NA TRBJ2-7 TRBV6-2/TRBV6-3 TGTGCCAGCAGTTACGAGGCCGGGTTCTACGAGCAGTACTTC CASSYEAGFYEQYF
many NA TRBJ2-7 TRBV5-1 TGCGCCAGCAGCCTAGACTCACAGGGAGCCTACGAGCAGTACTTC CASSLDSQGAYEQYF
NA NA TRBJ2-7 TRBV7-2 TGTGCCAGCAGCTTAGTGGAGGGGGCAGGGGAGCAGTACTTC CASSLVEGAGEQYF
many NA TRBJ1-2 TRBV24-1 TGTGCCACCAGTGATTCGTCAGGGGCGAGTGGCTACACCTTC CATSDSSGASGYTF
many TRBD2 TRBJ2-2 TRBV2 TGTGCCAGCAGTGACCTTAGCGGGAGTGGCACCGGGGAGCTGTTTTTT CASSDLSGSGTGELFF
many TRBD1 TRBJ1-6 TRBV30 TGTGCCTGGAGTGCCCGCGGTTTCTCCGGGACAGGGGGCGGTTCACCCCTCCACTTT CAWSARGFSGTGGGSPLHF
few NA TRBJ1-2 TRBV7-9 TGTGCCAGCAGCTTAGGGCGGATAAATAACTATGGCTACACCTTC CASSLGRINNYGYTF